This T cell receptor (beta chain) was sequenced for a study of OX40 agonist ivuxolimab in advanced cancers. Turning to the study itself: Patients received ivuxolimab, an agonistic anti-OX40 (CD134) antibody. Patients received intravenous ivuxolimab every 2 weeks at 0.01 to 10 mg/kg. Two cutaneous melanoma patients and one hepatocellular carcinoma patient, three in all, had partial responses.

Overall study results and limits: In a subset of nonresponders, normalized T-cell clonal expansion was also low.

Looked up from germline, CDR1 is MDHEN and CDR2 is SYDVKM. The CDR3 spans 18 residues. Germline trimming cut 1 base from V and 4 bases from J; bases unmatched to any gene: 12. In the case of this clone: Its antigen is unknown.

Clones were read by immunoSEQ multiplex PCR, and TCRdb kept only the in-frame ones, dropping some. This table has approximately 58,000 clones, roughly 85% appearing once. This sequence joins TRBV28 and TRBJ1-4; 7 bases align to TRBD1. This TCR was recovered from an adult with an advanced solid tumor such as melanoma, head and neck, liver or kidney cancer. This material consisted of CD4+ or CD8+ T cells sorted from blood, taken in a trial of the OX40 agonist ivuxolimab. The CDR3 loop reads CASSLLKGAGFGNEKLFF. CDR3 coding DNA: TGTGCCAGCAGTTTATTGAAGGGGGCTGGGTTTGGTAATGAAAAACTGTTTTTT.